One and the same sample provided the 2 T cell receptor beta chains below, sequenced in a study of blood T cell repertoires in COVID-19. Sequencing used immunoSEQ multiplex PCR; TCRdb keeps in-frame clones, though not all of them. The profile shows 300,000 to 400,000 clones, roughly 87% of them singletons. The sample comprised peripheral blood. Receptors originate from a man aged 25 to 40 with COVID-19, enrolled during active disease.

This clone has just one count. Other DNA sequences in the same sample also yield this CDR3. This chain uses TRBV6-5 with TRBJ2-7, with D maybe TRBD2 (5 bases). Trimming pared 2 bases from V and 0 bases from J, leaving 11 bases between. This CDR3 is built from 15 residues. Germline CDR1 is MNHEY and CDR2 is SVGAGI. CDR3 protein: CASSYSGGLSYEQYF. The CDR3 region has the DNA TGTGCCAGCAGTTACAGTGGAGGTCTCTCCTACGAGCAGTACTTC.

This chain connects TRBV19 to TRBJ2-7, with D possibly TRBD2 on 5 matching bases. Trimming pared 7 bases from V and 0 bases from J, leaving 13 bases between. CDR3 length: 14 amino acids. The V gene's germline CDR1 is LNHDA and CDR2 SQIVND (reference sequence). CDR3 nucleotides: TGTGCCAGTAAAAAGGACTCGAGCTCCTACGAGCAGTACTTC. Translating it yields CASKKDSSSYEQYF.